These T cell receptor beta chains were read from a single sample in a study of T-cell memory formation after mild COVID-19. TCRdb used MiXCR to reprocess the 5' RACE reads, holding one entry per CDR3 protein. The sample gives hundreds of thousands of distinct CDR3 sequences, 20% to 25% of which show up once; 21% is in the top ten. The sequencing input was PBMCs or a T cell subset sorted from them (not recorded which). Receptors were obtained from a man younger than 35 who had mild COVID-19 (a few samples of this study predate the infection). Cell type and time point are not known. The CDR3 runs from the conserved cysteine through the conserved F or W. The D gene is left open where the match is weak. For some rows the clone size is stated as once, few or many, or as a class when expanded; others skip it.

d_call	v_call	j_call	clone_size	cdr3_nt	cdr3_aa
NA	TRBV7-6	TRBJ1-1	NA	TGTGCCAGCAGCCCCACCCCAGGAAACACTGAAGCTTTCTTT	CASSPTPGNTEAFF
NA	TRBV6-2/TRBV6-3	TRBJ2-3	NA	TGTGCCAGCAGTCAGGTAGTCACAGATACGCAGTATTTT	CASSQVVTDTQYF
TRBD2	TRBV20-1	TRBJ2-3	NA	TGCAGTGCTCGCCTAGCGGGGGGTGCGGATACGCAGTATTTT	CSARLAGGADTQYF
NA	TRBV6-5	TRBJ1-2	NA	TGTGCCAGCACCCTTGGAGGGGACTATGGCTACACCTTC	CASTLGGDYGYTF
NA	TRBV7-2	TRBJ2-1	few	TGTGCCAGCAGCTTAAACAGATACAATGAGCAGTTCTTC	CASSLNRYNEQFF
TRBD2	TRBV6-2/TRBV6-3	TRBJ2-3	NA	TGTGCCAGCAGTTACAGGACTAGCGGCACAGATACGCAGTATTTT	CASSYRTSGTDTQYF
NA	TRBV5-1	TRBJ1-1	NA	TGCGCCAGCAGCCCCGCAGTCCTCACGAACACTGAAGCTTTCTTT	CASSPAVLTNTEAFF
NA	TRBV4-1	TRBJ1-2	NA	TGCGCCAGCAGCCTACCAGACCGAGGATACCGGGGCTACACCTTC	CASSLPDRGYRGYTF
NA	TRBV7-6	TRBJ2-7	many	TGTGCCAGCAGCTCGGGGCCCCCAAGGGAGCAGTACTTC	CASSSGPPREQYF
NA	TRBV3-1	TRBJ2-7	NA	TGTGCCAGCAGCCAACAGGGACGTGAGCAGTACTTC	CASSQQGREQYF
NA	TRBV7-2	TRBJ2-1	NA	TGTGCCAGCAAGAGACTAGTGAGCTCCTACAATGAGCAGTTCTTC	CASKRLVSSYNEQFF
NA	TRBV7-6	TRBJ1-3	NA	TGTGCCAGCAGCTTAGCAGGAGCCCCAGGCTCTGGAAACACCATATATTTT	CASSLAGAPGSGNTIYF
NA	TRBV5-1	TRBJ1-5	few	TGCGCCAGCAGCTTATCCGGGGCCAACCAGCCCCAGCATTTT	CASSLSGANQPQHF
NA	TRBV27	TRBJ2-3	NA	TGTGCCAGCAGTCCCAATATGAGGGTGCAGTATTTT	CASSPNMRVQYF
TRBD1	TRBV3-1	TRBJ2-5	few	TGTGCCAGCAGCCAGAGGGGGCCCCAAGAGACCCAGTACTTC	CASSQRGPQETQYF